These 19 T cell receptor beta chains share one sample of origin, sequenced in a study of blood T cell repertoires in COVID-19 (dated by TCRdb to 2020 to 2022). The library was generated by the immunoSEQ multiplex PCR assay. Drawn from immuneACCESS, this table holds only the in-frame rearrangements with V and J called that TCRdb kept. Clones are partly lost; checked studies trace under half to an unresolved V gene and leave the rest unexplained. For this sample there are around 300,000 clones; about 90% appear just once. The top ten hold more than 0.85% of the sample. The sequencing input was peripheral blood. The receptors stem from a woman in her forties with COVID-19, enrolled during active disease.

V usage is TRBV6-2 or TRBV6-3 and J usage is TRBJ1-5; no clear D. The CDR3 has 14 amino acids. Trimming cost V 6 bases and J 0 bases, with 9 bases left between them. The germline gives CDR1 MNHEY, CDR2 SVGEGT. The CDR3 DNA follows: TGTGCCAGCAGCCGGACTCATAGCAATCAGCCCCAGCATTTT. This translates into CASSRTHSNQPQHF.

This chain connects TRBV28 to TRBJ1-5; 7 bases map to TRBD1. Trimming cost V 6 bases and J 6 bases; bases outside gene matches: 11. This CDR3 is 15 amino acids long. The germline V gene encodes CDR1 MDHEN and CDR2 SYDVKM. For the CDR3, the DNA is TGTGCCAGCAGCCCCCTCGACAGGGCAAGTCAGCCCCAGCATTTT. Encoded protein: CASSPLDRASQPQHF.

This clone was observed a few times. J is TRBJ1-3 and V is TRBV28; D is perhaps TRBD1 (5 bases). V gave up 9 bases and J gave up 4 bases, with 16 bases separating them. The germline V gene encodes CDR1 MDHEN and CDR2 SYDVKM. This CDR3 contains 14 residues. CDR3 DNA: TGTGCCAGTTCCTTGGGGGGGAAGGGAAACACCATATATTTT. It is translated as CASSLGGKGNTIYF.

This clone was detected once. The rearrangement joins TRBV10-3 to TRBJ1-2; TRBD1 agrees at 7 bases. Germline V gene data show CDR1 as ENHRY and CDR2 as SYGVKD. Losses at the gene ends were 0 bases for V and 14 bases for J; bases not matched to a gene: 6. The CDR3 spans 12 residues. CDR3 bases: TGTGCCATCAGTGAGTCGTCAGGGGGTGGGACCTTC. Its protein is CAISESSGGGTF.

The V and J genes are TRBV19 and TRBJ1-1; TRBD1 matches at 7 bases. After removal of 6 bases from V and 7 bases from J, the junction contained 8 bases not matched to a gene. The CDR3 runs to 13 residues. CDR1 LNHDA and CDR2 SQIVND come from the germline V gene (reference sequence). The DNA of the CDR3 is TGTGCCAGTAGCCGACAGGGAGGAGATGAAGCTTTCTTT. Its translation: CASSRQGGDEAFF.

The chain couples TRBV27 to TRBJ1-1; D is undetermined. Germline-derived CDR1 and CDR2 are MNHEY and SMNVEV (reference sequence). This CDR3 spans 15 amino acids. Trimming removed 0 bases at V and 5 bases at J, with 13 bases between. CDR3 amino acids: CASSLSRVGDTEAFF. The DNA of the CDR3 is TGTGCCAGCAGTTTATCGAGAGTCGGTGATACTGAAGCTTTCTTT.

This clone was picked up one time. This CDR3 reads CSVDSGSSYNEQFF. The CDR3 nucleotides are TGCAGCGTTGATTCCGGTTCCTCCTACAATGAGCAGTTCTTC. The chain carries TRBV29-1 and TRBJ2-1; D unclear. The CDR3 consists of 14 residues. The V end lost 3 bases, the J end lost 0 bases, and 9 bases lay between the germline ends. Germline CDR1 reads SQVTM; CDR2 reads ANQGSEA.

This chain connects TRBV18 to TRBJ1-1, with D possibly being TRBD1 (6 bases). The CDR3 length is 15 residues. V lost 3 bases to trimming and J lost 0 bases, with 11 bases between them. Germline CDR1 and CDR2: KGHSH and LQKENI. The CDR3 is CASSPLDRLNTEAFF. The CDR3 nucleotides read TGTGCCAGCTCACCGCTAGACAGGCTGAACACTGAAGCTTTCTTT.

This chain uses TRBV3-1 (or the pseudogene TRBV3-2) with TRBJ2-3, with D possibly matching TRBD1 (6 bases). Trimming removed 7 bases from V and 2 bases from J, with 19 bases in between. The CDR3 contains 16 residues. Germline V gene lookup returns CDR1 LGHDT and CDR2 YNNKEL (reference sequence). The CDR3 reads CASTNSDRSNTDTQYF. The DNA of the CDR3 is TGTGCCAGCACCAACTCCGACAGGTCCAACACAGATACGCAGTATTTT.

This chain connects TRBV28 to TRBJ2-5, with D hard to call. Deletions cut 0 bases from V and 1 base from J, with 9 bases between. The CDR3 consists of 15 residues. Per germline, CDR1 MDHEN and CDR2 SYDVKM. The DNA for the CDR3 is TGTGCCAGCAGTTTATGGAGTAACGGCCAAGAGACCCAGTACTTC. It encodes CASSLWSNGQETQYF. The full variable domain, rest sourced from reference TRBV28 and TRBJ2-5, is DVKVTQSSRYLVKRTGEKVFLECVQDMDHENMFWYRQDPGLGLRLIYFSYDVKMKEKGDIPEGYSVSREKKERFSLILESASTNQTSMYLCASSLWSNGQETQYFGPGTRLLVL.

This sequence joins TRBV12-5 and TRBJ1-5; 10 bases line up with TRBD1. Germline V gives CDR1 LGHNT, CDR2 FRNRAP. Trimming removed 3 bases from V and 4 bases from J; junction bases left unmatched: 3. CDR3 length: 15 amino acids. The CDR3 bases are TGTGCTAGTGGTTTTTTGGACAGGGGGAATCAGCCCCAGCATTTT. This codes for CASGFLDRGNQPQHF.

V gene TRBV5-1 combines with J gene TRBJ1-6, with D hard to call. CDR3 size: 14 residues. V was shortened by 0 bases and J by 10 bases, with 11 bases between the two germline ends. Germline CDR1 is SGHRS and CDR2 is YFSETQ. The CDR3 sequence: CASSLGGPGSPLHF. CDR3 in DNA: TGCGCCAGCAGCTTGGGCGGCCCGGGGTCACCCCTCCACTTT.

The CDR3 coding sequence is TGTGCCAGCAGTCGAACTTCCGCCGATCAGCCCCAGCATTTT. Its protein product is CASSRTSADQPQHF. The gene calls are TRBV6-2 or TRBV6-3 and TRBJ1-5, with D unclear. Germline assignment: CDR1 MNHEY and CDR2 SVGEGT. Trimming took off 5 bases at V and 5 bases at J, with 13 bases between the two ends. This CDR3 region has 14 residues.

This clone was detected only a few times. The chain couples TRBV27 to TRBJ2-6; TRBD1 aligns across 7 bases. J lost 0 bases, V lost 3 bases, and 17 bases had no gene match. CDR3 length: 21 residues. Germline V gene lookup returns CDR1 MNHEY and CDR2 SMNVEV (reference sequence). The CDR3 spells CASSFLVLSGTATSGANVLTF. The CDR3 DNA sequence: TGTGCCAGCAGTTTTTTGGTCCTATCCGGGACAGCAACCTCTGGGGCCAACGTCCTGACTTTC.

V usage is TRBV28 and J usage is TRBJ1-6; no firm D call. The germline CDR1 and CDR2 sequences are MDHEN and SYDVKM. V lost 6 bases, J lost 7 bases, and 7 bases lay in between. The CDR3 extends over 12 amino acids. CDR3 loop: CASRTVNSPLHF. CDR3 nucleotides: TGTGCCAGCAGAACTGTCAATTCACCCCTCCACTTT.

The CDR3 DNA sequence: TGTGCCAGCAGCGTAGCTCCTAGTGGGGAGACCCAGTACTTC. Encoded protein: CASSVAPSGETQYF. The chain combines TRBV9 with TRBJ2-5; D unresolved. Germline assignment: CDR1 SGDLS and CDR2 YYNGEE. Deletions cut 0 bases from V and 5 bases from J, with 11 bases between. The CDR3 is 14 amino acids.

This sequence joins TRBV24-1 and TRBJ1-5, with D uncertain. This CDR3 is built from 15 residues. CDR1 KGHDR and CDR2 SFDVKD come from the germline V gene. The germline V and J ends were trimmed by 1 base and 5 bases, with 11 bases remaining between them. CDR3 bases: TGTGCCACCAGTGATTTTTCGGCGGGAGATCAGCCCCAGCATTTT. Translation: CATSDFSAGDQPQHF.

The chain uses TRBV9 and TRBJ2-7; 7 bases are a match to TRBD1. The CDR3 is 15 amino acids. The ends lost 0 bases at V and 0 bases at J; junction bases unmatched: 3. Germline CDR1 reads SGDLS; CDR2 reads YYNGEE. The CDR3 DNA sequence: TGTGCCAGCAGCGTAGGGGGGACAGTCTCCTACGAGCAGTACTTC. This codes for CASSVGGTVSYEQYF. The whole variable domain, remainder taken from reference TRBV9 and TRBJ2-7, is DSGVTQTPKHLITATGQRVTLRCSPRSGDLSVYWYQQSLDQGLQFLIQYYNGEERAKGNILERFSAQQFPDLHSELNLSSLELGDSALYFCASSVGGTVSYEQYFGPGTRLTVT.

This sequence joins TRBV2 and TRBJ1-2; 9 bases line up with TRBD1. The CDR3 is 14 amino acids. Germline values: CDR1 SNHLY, CDR2 FYNNEI. The V gene end was trimmed by 6 bases and the J gene end by 1 base; junction bases not matched to a gene: 3. The CDR3: CASSRTGVNYGYTF. The CDR3 nucleotides are TGTGCCAGCAGCAGGACAGGGGTTAACTATGGCTACACCTTC.